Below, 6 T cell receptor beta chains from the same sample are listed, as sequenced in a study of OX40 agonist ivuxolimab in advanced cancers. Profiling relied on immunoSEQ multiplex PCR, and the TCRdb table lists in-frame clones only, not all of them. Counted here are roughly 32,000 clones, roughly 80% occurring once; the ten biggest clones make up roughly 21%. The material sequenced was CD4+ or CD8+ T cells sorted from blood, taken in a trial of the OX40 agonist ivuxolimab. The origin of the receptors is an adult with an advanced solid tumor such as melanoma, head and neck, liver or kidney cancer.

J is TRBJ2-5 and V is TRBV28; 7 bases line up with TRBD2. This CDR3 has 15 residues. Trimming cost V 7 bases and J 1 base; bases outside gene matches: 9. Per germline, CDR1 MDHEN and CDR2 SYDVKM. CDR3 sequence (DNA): TGTGCCAGCAACTCTGAGGCTAGCGGCCAAGAGACCCAGTACTTC. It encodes CASNSEASGQETQYF.

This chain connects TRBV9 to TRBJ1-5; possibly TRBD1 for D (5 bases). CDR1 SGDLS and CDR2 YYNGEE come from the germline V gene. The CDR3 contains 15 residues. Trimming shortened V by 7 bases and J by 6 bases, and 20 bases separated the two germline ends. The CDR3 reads CASLQGSGSGQPQHF. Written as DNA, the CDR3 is TGTGCCAGCCTTCAGGGATCCGGGTCGGGTCAGCCCCAGCATTTT.

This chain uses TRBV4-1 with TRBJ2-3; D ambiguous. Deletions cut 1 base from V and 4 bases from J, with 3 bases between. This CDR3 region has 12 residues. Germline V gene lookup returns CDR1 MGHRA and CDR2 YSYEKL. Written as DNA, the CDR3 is TGCGCCAGCAGCCAAGGACCAGATACGCAGTATTTT. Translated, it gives CASSQGPDTQYF.

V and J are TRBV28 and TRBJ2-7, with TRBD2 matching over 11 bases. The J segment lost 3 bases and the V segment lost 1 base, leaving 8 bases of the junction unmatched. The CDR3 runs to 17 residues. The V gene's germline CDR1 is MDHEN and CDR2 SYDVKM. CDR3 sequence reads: CASSLLGLAELHYEQYF. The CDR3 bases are TGTGCCAGCAGTTTATTGGGACTAGCGGAGCTTCACTACGAGCAGTACTTC.

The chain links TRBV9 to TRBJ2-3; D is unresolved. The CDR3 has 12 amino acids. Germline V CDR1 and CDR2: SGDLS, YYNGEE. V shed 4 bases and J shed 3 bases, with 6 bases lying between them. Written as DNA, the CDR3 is TGTGCCAGCAGCCCCCGGACAGATACGCAGTATTTT. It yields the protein CASSPRTDTQYF.

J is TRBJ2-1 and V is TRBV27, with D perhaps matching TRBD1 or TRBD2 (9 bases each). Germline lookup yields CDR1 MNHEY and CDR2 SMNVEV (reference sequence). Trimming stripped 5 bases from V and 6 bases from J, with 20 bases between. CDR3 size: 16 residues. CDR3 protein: CASSGLATGGVNEQFF. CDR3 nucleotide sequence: TGTGCCAGCAGTGGACTAGCGACAGGGGGGGTCAATGAGCAGTTCTTC.